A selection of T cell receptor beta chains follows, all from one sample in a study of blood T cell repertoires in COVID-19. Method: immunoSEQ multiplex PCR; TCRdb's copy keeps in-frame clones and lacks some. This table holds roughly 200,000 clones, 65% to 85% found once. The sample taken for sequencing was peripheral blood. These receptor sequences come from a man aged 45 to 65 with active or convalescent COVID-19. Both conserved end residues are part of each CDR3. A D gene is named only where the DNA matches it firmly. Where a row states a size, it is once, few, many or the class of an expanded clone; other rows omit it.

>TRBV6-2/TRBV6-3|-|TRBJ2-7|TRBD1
TGTGCCAGCAGCCTAGGGGGCATGGTGTCCTACGAGCAGTACTTC
CASSLGGMVSYEQYF
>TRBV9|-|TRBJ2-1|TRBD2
TGTGCCAGCAGCCAAACTCTAGCGGGGGGGCTGAATGAGCAGTTCTTC
CASSQTLAGGLNEQFF
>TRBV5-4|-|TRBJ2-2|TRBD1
TGTGCCAGCAGCCCACGACAGGGATCGTCCGGGGAGCTGTTTTTT
CASSPRQGSSGELFF
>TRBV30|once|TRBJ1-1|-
TGTGCCTCCTCGGCGGGGCAGGGCGTAACTGAAGCTTTCTTT
CASSAGQGVTEAFF
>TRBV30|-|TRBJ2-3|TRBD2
TGTGCCTGGAGCAAAACCGGGACTAGCGGGGGGGATACGCAGTATTTT
CAWSKTGTSGGDTQYF
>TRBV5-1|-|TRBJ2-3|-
TGCGCCAGCAGCTTGGGGCTTAGCACAGATACGCAGTATTTT
CASSLGLSTDTQYF
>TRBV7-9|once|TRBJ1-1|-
TGTGCCAGCAGCCGAGAGGGGAACACTGAAGCTTTCTTT
CASSREGNTEAFF
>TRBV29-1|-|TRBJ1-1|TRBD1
TGCAGCGTTATGGGACAGGGGAACACTGAAGCTTTCTTT
CSVMGQGNTEAFF
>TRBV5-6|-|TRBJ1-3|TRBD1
TGTGCCAGCAGCTTGGGTACAGGGGGATCTCGAGGAAACACCATATATTTT
CASSLGTGGSRGNTIYF
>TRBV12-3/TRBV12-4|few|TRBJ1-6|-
TGTGCCAGCAGCCCTGTCAGATCACCCCTCCACTTT
CASSPVRSPLHF
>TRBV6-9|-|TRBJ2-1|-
TGTGCCAGCAGTTTTGACAGGAACAATGAGCAGTTCTTC
CASSFDRNNEQFF
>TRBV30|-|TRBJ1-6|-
TGTGCCTACACAGGGAATAATAATTCACCCCTCCACTTT
CAYTGNNNSPLHF
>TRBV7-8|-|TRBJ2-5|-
TGTGCCAGCAGCTATGTTCTTGGGCCGGAGACCCAGTACTTC
CASSYVLGPETQYF
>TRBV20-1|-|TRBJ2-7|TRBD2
TGCAGTGCTGGTGAGCGAGCGGGGGGGATCTACGAGCAGTACTTC
CSAGERAGGIYEQYF
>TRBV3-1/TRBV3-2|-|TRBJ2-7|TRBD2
TGTGCCAGCAGCCAGTTAAGCGGGGGAGCCTACGAGCAGTACTTC
CASSQLSGGAYEQYF
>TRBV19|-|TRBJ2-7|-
TGTGCCAGTACTACCTACGAGCAGTACTTC
CASTTYEQYF
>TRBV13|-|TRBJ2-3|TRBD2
TGTGCCAGCAGCGTTCTAGCGGGGGGGAGCACAGATACGCAGTATTTT
CASSVLAGGSTDTQYF
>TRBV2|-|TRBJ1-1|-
TGTGCCAGCCCGGTGGGAGCCTTGAACACTGAAGCTTTCTTT
CASPVGALNTEAFF
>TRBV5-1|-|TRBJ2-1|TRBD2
TGCGCCAGCAGCTTGGGAGCGGGGGGAGCGAGATCCCTCAATGAGCAGTTCTTC
CASSLGAGGARSLNEQFF
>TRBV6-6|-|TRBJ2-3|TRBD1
TGTGCCAGCAGTTCCGGGACAGGGCTCACGGATACGCAGTATTTT
CASSSGTGLTDTQYF
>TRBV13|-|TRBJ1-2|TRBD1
TGTGCCAGCAGCTTTCGACAGGGCGATTATGGCTACACCTTC
CASSFRQGDYGYTF
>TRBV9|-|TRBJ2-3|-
TGTGCCAGCAGCGTAGATGGACAGCCTAGCACAGATACGCAGTATTTT
CASSVDGQPSTDTQYF
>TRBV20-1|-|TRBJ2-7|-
TGCAGTGCTAGTAACAGATTATCCTACGAGCAGTACTTC
CSASNRLSYEQYF
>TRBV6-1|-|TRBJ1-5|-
TGTGCCAGCAGTGACAGGTCCCTGGTAAATCAGCCCCAGCATTTT
CASSDRSLVNQPQHF
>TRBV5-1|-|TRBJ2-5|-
TGCGCCAGCAGCTTGGGGCCAGGGGGGCAAGAGACCCAGTACTTC
CASSLGPGGQETQYF
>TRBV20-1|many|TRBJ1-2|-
TGCAGTGCTCTAGAACATGGCTACACCTTC
CSALEHGYTF
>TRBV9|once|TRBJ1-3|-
TGTGCCAGCAGCCAGAACCACAGACGGGAACTCTCTGGAAACACCATATATTTT
CASSQNHRRELSGNTIYF
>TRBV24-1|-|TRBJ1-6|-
TGTGCCACCAGTGAGGGGGCGCGTAATTCACCCCTCCACTTT
CATSEGARNSPLHF
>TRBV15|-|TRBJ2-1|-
TGTGCCACCAGCAGAGAAGCTACCCCCTACAATGAGCAGTTCTTC
CATSREATPYNEQFF
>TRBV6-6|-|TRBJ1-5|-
TGTGCCAGCACCACCACCGAAGGACTTAATCAGCCCCAGCATTTT
CASTTTEGLNQPQHF
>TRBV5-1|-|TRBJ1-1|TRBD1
TGCGCCAGCAGCGTCTCCGGGACAGCTGAACGTGAAGCTTTCTTT
CASSVSGTAEREAFF
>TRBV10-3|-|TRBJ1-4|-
TGTGCCATCAGTGAGTCGTGGAGGGACGAAAAACTGTTTTTT
CAISESWRDEKLFF
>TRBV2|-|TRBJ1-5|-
TGTGCCAGCAGTGAAATAGGCGGTGTGGATCAGCCCCAGCATTTT
CASSEIGGVDQPQHF
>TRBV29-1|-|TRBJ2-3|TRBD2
TGCAGCGTTGCCCCCGGGGGGGGGCCGGACGCAGATACGCAGTATTTT
CSVAPGGGPDADTQYF
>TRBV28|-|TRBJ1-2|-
TGTGCCAGCAGGCGGGATTCGGCTAACTATGGCTACACCTTC
CASRRDSANYGYTF
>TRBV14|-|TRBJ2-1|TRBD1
TGTGCCAGCAGCCAAGGGTTCCCGGGACAGGGTTTCAATGAGCAGTTCTTC
CASSQGFPGQGFNEQFF
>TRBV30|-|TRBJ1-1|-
TGTGCCTGGCGGGGCAGGGGGAACACTGAAGCTTTCTTT
CAWRGRGNTEAFF
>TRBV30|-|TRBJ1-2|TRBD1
TGTGCCTGGACTCCTCTTACAGGGGGCACTAGTGGCTACACCTTC
CAWTPLTGGTSGYTF
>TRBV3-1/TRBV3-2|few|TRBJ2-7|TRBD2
TGTGCCAGCAGCGAGGGACTAGCGGGGACCTACGAGCAGTACTTC
CASSEGLAGTYEQYF
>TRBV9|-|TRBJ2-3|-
TGTGCCAGCAGCCCAATGGCGGGGACGACAGATACGCAGTATTTT
CASSPMAGTTDTQYF
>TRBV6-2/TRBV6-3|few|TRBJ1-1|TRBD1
TGTGCCAGCAGTATACAGGGGGCGGGAACTGAAGCTTTCTTT
CASSIQGAGTEAFF